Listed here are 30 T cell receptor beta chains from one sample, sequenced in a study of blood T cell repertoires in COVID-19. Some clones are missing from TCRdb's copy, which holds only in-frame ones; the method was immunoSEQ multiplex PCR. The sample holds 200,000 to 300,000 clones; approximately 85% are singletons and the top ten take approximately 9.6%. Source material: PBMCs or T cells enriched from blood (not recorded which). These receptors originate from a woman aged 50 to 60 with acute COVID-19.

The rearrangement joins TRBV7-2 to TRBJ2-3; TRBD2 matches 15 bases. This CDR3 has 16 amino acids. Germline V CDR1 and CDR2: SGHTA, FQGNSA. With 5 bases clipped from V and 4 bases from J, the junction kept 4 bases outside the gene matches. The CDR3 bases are TGTGCCAGCAGCCGGACTAGCGGGGGGGCCCCAGATACGCAGTATTTT. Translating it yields CASSRTSGGAPDTQYF. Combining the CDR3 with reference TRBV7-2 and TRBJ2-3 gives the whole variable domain GAGVSQSPSNKVTEKGKDVELRCDPISGHTALYWYRQSLGQGLEFLIYFQGNSAPDKSGLPSDRFSAERTGGSVSTLTIQRTQQEDSAVYLCASSRTSGGAPDTQYFGPGTRLTVL.

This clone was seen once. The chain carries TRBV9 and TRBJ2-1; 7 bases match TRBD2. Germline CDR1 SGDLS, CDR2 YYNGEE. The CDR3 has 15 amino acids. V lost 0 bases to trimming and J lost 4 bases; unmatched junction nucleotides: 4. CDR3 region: CASSVGNGGYNEQFF. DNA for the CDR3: TGTGCCAGCAGCGTAGGGAACGGGGGGTACAATGAGCAGTTCTTC.

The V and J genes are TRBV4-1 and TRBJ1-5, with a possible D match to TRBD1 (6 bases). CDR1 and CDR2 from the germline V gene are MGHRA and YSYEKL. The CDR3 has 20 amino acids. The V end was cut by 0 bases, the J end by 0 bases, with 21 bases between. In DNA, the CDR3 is TGCGCCAGCAGCCAAGATCGGACGCAGGGGATTCACTATAGCAATCAGCCCCAGCATTTT. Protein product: CASSQDRTQGIHYSNQPQHF.

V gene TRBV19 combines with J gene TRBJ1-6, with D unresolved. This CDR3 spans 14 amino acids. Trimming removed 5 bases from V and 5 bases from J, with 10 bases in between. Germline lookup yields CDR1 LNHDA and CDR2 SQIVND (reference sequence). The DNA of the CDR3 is TGTGCCAGTAGTCCCGGGGTTAATAATTCACCCCTCCACTTT. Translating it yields CASSPGVNNSPLHF.

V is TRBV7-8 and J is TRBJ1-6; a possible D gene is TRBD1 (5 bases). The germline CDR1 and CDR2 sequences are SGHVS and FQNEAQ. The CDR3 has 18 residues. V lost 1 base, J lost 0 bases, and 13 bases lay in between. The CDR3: CASSLVSGRSSYNSPLHF. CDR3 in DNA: TGTGCCAGCAGCTTAGTTTCAGGGAGGAGCTCCTATAATTCACCCCTCCACTTT.

The CDR3 is CASSPGALQGSLIDYGYTF. The CDR3 DNA is TGCGCCAGCAGCCCTGGGGCCCTACAGGGTTCGTTGATAGACTATGGCTACACCTTC. The chain is built from TRBV5-1 and TRBJ1-2, with D perhaps TRBD1 (6 bases). The CDR3 is made up of 19 amino acids. Trimming cost V 4 bases and J 3 bases, with 28 bases left between them. Germline V CDR1 and CDR2: SGHRS, YFSETQ.

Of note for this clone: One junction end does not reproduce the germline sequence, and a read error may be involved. CDR3 amino acids: CASSPGQGLKTEAFF. The CDR3 coding sequence is TGTGCCAGCAGCCCTGGCCAGGGTTTGAAGACTGAAGCTTTCTTT. The rearrangement links TRBV11-3 to TRBJ1-1, with a weak D call TRBD1 (5 bases). Germline assignment: CDR1 SGHNT and CDR2 YENEEA. The CDR3 totals 15 residues. The full variable domain, rest sourced from reference TRBV11-3 and TRBJ1-1, is EAGVVQSPRYKIIEKKQPVAFWCNPISGHNTLYWYLQNLGQGPELLIRYENEEAVDDSQLPKDRFSAERLKGVDSTLKIQPAELGDSAVYLCASSPGQGLKTEAFFGQGTRLTVV.

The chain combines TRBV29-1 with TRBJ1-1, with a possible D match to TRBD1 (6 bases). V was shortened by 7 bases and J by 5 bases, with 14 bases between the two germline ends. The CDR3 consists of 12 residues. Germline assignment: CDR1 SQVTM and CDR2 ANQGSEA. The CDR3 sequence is CSGTDSRTEAFF. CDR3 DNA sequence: TGCAGCGGGACAGACAGCAGAACTGAAGCTTTCTTT.

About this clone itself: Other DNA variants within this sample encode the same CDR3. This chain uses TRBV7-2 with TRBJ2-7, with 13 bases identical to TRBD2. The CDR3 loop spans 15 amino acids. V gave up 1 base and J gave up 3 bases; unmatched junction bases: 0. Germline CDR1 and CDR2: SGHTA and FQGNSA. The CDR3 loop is CASSLGLAGGYEQYF. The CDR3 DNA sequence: TGTGCCAGCAGCTTAGGACTAGCGGGGGGCTACGAGCAGTACTTC.

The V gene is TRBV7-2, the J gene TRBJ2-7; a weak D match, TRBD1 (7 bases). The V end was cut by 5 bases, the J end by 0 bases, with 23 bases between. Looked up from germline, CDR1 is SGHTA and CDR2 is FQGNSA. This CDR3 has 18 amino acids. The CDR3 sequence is CASSLRVIQGRSSYEQYF. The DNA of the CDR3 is TGTGCCAGCAGCCTTCGAGTGATACAGGGGAGGTCCTCCTACGAGCAGTACTTC.

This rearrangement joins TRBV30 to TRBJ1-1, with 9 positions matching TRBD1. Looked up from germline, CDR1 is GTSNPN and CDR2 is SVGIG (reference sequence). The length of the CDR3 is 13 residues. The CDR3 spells CAGFVRDREKAFF. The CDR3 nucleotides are TGTGCTGGATTCGTGAGGGACAGGGAAAAAGCTTTCTTT.

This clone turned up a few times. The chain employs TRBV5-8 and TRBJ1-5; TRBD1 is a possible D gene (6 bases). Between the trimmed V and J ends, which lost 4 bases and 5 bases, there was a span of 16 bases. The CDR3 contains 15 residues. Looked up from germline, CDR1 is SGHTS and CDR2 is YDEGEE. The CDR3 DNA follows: TGTGCCAGCAGCCACAGGACAGAGGGCCATCAGCCCCAGCATTTT. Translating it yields CASSHRTEGHQPQHF.

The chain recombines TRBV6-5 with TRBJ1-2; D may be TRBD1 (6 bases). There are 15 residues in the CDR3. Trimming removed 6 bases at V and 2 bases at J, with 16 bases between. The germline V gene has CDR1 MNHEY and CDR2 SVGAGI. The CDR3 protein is CASRKSGTINYGYTF. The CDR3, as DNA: TGTGCCAGCAGAAAATCCGGGACAATCAACTATGGCTACACCTTC.

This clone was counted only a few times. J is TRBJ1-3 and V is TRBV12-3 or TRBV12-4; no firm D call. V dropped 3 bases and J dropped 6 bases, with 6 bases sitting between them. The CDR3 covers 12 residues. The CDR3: CASSFISNTIYF. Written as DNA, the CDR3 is TGTGCCAGCAGTTTTATCTCAAACACCATATATTTT.

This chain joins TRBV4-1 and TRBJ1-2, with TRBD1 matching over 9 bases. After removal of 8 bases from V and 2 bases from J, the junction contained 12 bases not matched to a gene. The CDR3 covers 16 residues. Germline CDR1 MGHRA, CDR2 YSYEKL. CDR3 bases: TGCGCCAGCCAACCGGGACAGGGTTCTTCCAACTATGGCTACACCTTC. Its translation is CASQPGQGSSNYGYTF.

CDR3 DNA: TGTGCCTGGAGGGGGGCCAAGGGGACGTTCATGAACACTGAAGCTTTCTTT. Translation gives CAWRGAKGTFMNTEAFF. V and J are TRBV30 and TRBJ1-1; D might be TRBD1 (6 bases). The CDR3 spans 17 residues. Germline V CDR1 and CDR2: GTSNPN, SVGIG (reference sequence). Trimming removed 3 bases from V and 0 bases from J, with 20 bases in between.

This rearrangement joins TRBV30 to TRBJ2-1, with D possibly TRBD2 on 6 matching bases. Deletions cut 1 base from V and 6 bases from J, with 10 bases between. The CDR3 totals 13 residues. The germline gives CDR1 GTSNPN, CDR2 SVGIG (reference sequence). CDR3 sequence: CAWSGGVVNEQFF. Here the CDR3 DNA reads TGTGCCTGGAGTGGGGGGGTAGTCAATGAGCAGTTCTTC.

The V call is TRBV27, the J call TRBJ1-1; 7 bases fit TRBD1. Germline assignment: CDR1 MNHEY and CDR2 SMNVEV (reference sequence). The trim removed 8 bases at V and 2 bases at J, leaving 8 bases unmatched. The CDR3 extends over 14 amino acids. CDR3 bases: TGTGCCAGCCGAGGGGGCTCTACTAACACTGAAGCTTTCTTT. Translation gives CASRGGSTNTEAFF.

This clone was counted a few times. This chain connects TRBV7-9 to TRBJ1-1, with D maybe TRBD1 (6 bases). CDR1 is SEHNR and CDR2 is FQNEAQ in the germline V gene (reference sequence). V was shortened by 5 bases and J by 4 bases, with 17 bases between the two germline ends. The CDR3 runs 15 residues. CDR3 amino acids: CASSKSQGIATEAFF. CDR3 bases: TGTGCCAGCAGCAAAAGTCAGGGGATAGCCACTGAAGCTTTCTTT. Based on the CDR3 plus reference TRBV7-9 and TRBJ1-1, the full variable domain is DTGVSQNPRHKITKRGQNVTFRCDPISEHNRLYWYRQTLGQGPEFLTYFQNEAQLEKSRLLSDRFSAERPKGSFSTLEIQRTEQGDSAMYLCASSKSQGIATEAFFGQGTRLTVV.

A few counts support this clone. The CDR3 spells CASSLVRGMNTEAFF. CDR3 nucleotide sequence: TGCGCCAGCAGCTTGGTCCGGGGGATGAACACTGAAGCTTTCTTT. The gene calls are TRBV5-1 and TRBJ1-1, with D tentatively TRBD1 (5 bases). Looked up from germline, CDR1 is SGHRS and CDR2 is YFSETQ. Trimming left V 0 bases short and J 0 bases short, with 9 bases between. CDR3 length: 15 amino acids.

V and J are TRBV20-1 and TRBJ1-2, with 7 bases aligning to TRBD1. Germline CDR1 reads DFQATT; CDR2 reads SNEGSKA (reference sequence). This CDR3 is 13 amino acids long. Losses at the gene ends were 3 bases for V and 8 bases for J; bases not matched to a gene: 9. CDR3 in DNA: TGCAGTGCTAGTGACGGACAGGTGAAAGGCTACACCTTC. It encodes CSASDGQVKGYTF.

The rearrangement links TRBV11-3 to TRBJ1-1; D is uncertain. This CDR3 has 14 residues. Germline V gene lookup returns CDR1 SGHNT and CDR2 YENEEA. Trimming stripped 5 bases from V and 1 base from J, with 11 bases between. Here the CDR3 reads CASSRGNGNTEAFF. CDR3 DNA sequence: TGTGCCAGCAGCCGCGGTAACGGGAACACTGAAGCTTTCTTT.

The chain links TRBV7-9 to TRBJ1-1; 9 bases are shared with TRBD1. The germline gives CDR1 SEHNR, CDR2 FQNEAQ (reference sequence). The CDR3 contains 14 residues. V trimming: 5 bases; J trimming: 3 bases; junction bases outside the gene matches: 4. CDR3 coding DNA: TGTGCCAGCAGCCCGACAGGGGGGGACACTGAAGCTTTCTTT. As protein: CASSPTGGDTEAFF.

CDR3 DNA: TGCGCCAGCAGCTTGGAAACAGGGGACCGTTCACCCCTCCACTTT. This encodes CASSLETGDRSPLHF. The chain couples TRBV5-1 to TRBJ1-6, with TRBD1 matching over 7 bases. With V trimmed by 0 bases and J by 9 bases, 6 bases remained unmatched. Germline lookup yields CDR1 SGHRS and CDR2 YFSETQ. This CDR3 is built from 15 residues.

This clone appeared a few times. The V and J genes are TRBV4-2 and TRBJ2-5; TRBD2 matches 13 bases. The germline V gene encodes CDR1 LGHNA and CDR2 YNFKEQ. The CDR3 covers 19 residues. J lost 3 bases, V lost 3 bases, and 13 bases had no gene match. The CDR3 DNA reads TGTGCCAGCAGCCAGACCCGAGGGACTACTAGCGGGGGGGAAGAGACCCAGTACTTC. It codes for CASSQTRGTTSGGEETQYF.

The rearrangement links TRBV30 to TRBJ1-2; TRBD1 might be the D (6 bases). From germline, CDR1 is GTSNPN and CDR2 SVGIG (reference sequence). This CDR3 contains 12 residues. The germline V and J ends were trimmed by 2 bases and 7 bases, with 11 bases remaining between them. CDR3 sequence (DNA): TGTGCCTGGAGTCCAGGGGAGTTTGGCTACACCTTC. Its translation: CAWSPGEFGYTF.

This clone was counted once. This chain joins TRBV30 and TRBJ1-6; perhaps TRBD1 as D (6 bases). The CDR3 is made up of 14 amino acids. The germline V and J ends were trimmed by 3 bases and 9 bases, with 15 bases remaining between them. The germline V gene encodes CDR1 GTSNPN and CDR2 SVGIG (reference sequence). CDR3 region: CAWRGTGGLSPLHF. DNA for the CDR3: TGTGCCTGGAGGGGGACCGGGGGGCTTTCACCCCTCCACTTT. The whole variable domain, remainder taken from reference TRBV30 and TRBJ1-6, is SQTIHQWPATLVQPVGSPLSLECTVEGTSNPNLYWYRQAAGRGLQLLFYSVGIGQISSEVPQNLSASRPQDRQFILSSKKLLLSDSGFYLCAWRGTGGLSPLHFGNGTRLTVT.

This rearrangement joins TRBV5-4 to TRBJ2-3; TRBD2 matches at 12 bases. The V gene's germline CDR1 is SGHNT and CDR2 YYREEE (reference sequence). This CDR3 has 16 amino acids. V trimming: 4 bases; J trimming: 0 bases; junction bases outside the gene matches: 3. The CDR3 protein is CASSPGLAGSTDTQYF. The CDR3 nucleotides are TGTGCCAGCAGCCCCGGACTAGCGGGGAGCACAGATACGCAGTATTTT.

Here the CDR3 reads CASSLAVTSSYNEQFF. CDR3 DNA: TGTGCCAGCAGCTTAGCGGTGACTAGCTCCTACAATGAGCAGTTCTTC. The chain uses TRBV7-2 and TRBJ2-1; possibly TRBD2 for D (6 bases). V lost 0 bases, J lost 0 bases, and 9 bases lay in between. Germline V gives CDR1 SGHTA, CDR2 FQGNSA. This CDR3 has 16 amino acids.

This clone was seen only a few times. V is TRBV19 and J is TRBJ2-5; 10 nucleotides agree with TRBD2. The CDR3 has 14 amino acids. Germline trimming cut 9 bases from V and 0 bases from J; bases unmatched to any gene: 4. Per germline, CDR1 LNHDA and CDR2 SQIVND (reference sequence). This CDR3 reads CASGSGGNQETQYF. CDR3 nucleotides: TGTGCCAGCGGTAGCGGGGGGAACCAAGAGACCCAGTACTTC.